The source of this T cell receptor (beta chain) is a study of cytomegalovirus exposure and HLA in healthy donors. Points from the study as a whole: Sequencing artifact likely explains a cluster of highly shared sequence variants. Later, TCR association rates were found to vary by HLA locus, highest for DRB1 and lowest for HLA-C. A missense variant in DCLRE1C was later tied to TCR beta V- and J-gene trimming.

With regard to this clone: Its antigen is undetermined.

13 Jbeta primers and 60 Vbeta primers were used for the PCR. Profiling relied on immunoSEQ multiplex PCR, and the TCRdb table lists in-frame clones only, not all of them. This table has around 58,000 clones, about three quarters appearing once. Germline V gene data show CDR1 as LGHNA and CDR2 as YSLEER. The CDR3 length is 17 residues. Losses at the gene ends were 4 bases for V and 5 bases for J; bases not matched to a gene: 12. The chain links TRBV4-3 to TRBJ2-1, with 9 bases that match TRBD2. Sequenced input: PBMCs. This TCR was sampled from a female donor in good health and CMV-seronegative. The CDR3 DNA is TGCGCCAGCAGCCCGACCCGTAGCGGGAGAGGGGACAATGAGCAGTTCTTC. Translated, it gives CASSPTRSGRGDNEQFF.